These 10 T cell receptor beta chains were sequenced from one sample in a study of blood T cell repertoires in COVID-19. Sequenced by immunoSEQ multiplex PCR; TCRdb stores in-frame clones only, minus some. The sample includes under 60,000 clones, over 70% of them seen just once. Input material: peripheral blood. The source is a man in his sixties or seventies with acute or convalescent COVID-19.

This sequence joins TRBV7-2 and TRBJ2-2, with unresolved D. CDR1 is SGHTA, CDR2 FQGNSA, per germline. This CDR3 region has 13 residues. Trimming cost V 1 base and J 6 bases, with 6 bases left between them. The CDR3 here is CASSLGGAGELFF. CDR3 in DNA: TGTGCCAGCAGCTTAGGCGGCGCCGGGGAGCTGTTTTTT.

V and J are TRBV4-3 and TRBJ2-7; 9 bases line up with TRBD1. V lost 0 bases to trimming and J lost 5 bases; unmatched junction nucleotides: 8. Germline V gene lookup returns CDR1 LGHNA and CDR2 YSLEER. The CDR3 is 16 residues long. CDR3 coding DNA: TGCGCCAGCAGCCAAGATTGGGGACAGGGTTCCGACGAGCAGTACTTC. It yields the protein CASSQDWGQGSDEQYF.

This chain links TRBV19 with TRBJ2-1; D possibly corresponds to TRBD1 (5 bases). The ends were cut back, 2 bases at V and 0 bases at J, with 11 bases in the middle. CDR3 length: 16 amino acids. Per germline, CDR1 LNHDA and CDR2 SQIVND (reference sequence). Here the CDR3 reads CASSIQGLGSYNEQFF. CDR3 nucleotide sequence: TGTGCCAGTAGTATACAGGGTTTGGGCTCCTACAATGAGCAGTTCTTC.

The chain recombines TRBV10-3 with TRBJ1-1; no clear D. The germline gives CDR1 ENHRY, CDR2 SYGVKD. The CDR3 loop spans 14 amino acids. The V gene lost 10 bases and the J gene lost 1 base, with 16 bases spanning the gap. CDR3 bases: TGTGCCACGCGGAGGTGGCTGCAGAACACTGAAGCTTTCTTT. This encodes CATRRWLQNTEAFF.

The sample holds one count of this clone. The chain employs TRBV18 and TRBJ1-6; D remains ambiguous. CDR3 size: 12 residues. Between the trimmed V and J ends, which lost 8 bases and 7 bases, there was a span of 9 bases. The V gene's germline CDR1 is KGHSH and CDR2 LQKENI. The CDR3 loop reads CASQLENSPLHF. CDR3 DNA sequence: TGTGCCAGCCAACTCGAGAATTCACCCCTCCACTTT.

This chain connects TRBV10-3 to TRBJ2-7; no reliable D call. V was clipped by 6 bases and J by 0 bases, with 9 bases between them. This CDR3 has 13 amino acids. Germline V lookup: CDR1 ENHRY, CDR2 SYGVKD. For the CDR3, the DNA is TGTGCCATCAGCCCAGCTAGCTCCTACGAGCAGTACTTC. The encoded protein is CAISPASSYEQYF.

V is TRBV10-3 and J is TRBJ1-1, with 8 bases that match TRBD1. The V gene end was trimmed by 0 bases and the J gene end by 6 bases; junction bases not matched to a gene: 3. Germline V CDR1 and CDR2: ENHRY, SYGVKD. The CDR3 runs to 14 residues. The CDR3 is CAISESYRGAEAFF. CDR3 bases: TGTGCCATCAGTGAGTCCTACAGGGGGGCTGAAGCTTTCTTT.

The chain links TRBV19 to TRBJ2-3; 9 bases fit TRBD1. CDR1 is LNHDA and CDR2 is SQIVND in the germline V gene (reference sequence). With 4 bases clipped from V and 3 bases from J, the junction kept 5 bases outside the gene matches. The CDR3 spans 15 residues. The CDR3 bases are TGTGCCAGTAGTACGGGACAGGGAGGGACAGATACGCAGTATTTT. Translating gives CASSTGQGGTDTQYF. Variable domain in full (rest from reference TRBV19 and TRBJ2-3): DGGITQSPKYLFRKEGQNVTLSCEQNLNHDAMYWYRQDPGQGLRLIYYSQIVNDFQKGDIAEGYSVSREKKESFPLTVTSAQKNPTAFYLCASSTGQGGTDTQYFGPGTRLTVL.

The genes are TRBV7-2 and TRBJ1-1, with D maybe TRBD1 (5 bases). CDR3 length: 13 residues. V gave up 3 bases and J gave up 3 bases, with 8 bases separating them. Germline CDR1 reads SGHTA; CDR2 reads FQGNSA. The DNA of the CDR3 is TGTGCCAGCAGCTTTCAAGGGGACACTGAAGCTTTCTTT. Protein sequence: CASSFQGDTEAFF.

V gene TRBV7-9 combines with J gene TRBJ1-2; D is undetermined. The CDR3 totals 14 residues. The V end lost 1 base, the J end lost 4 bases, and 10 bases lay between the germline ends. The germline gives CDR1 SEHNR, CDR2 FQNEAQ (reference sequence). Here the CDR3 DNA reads TGTGCCAGCAGCTTAGGTACGGAGACCTATGGCTACACCTTC. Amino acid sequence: CASSLGTETYGYTF.